This T cell receptor beta chain was found in a study of blood T cells in healthy people across ages. General study findings and limits: The diversity estimates, figures obtained from one million T cells, were considered underestimates. Strong correlation was found linking TCR beta diversity to naive T cell percentage. Versus aged donors, long-lived donors had higher diversity and more naive CD4+ cells.

The CDR3 totals 15 residues. V was trimmed by 3 bases and J by 6 bases, leaving 15 bases between them. The table lists this clonotype with a few counts. No antigen is known for it. Sample-barcoded 5' priming and a J-beta primer mix drove a second PCR of roughly 6 to 12 cycles. The template-switch adaptor was a 5' adaptor with 12 random nucleotides. It tagged each cDNA molecule. TCRdb used MiXCR to reprocess the 5' RACE reads, holding one entry per CDR3 protein. The data hold over 950,000 distinct CDR3 sequences, with around 54% observed a single time. The sequence came from a woman aged 55 to 70 in good health. Input material: blood. The genes are TRBV12-3 or TRBV12-4 and TRBJ2-1, with a tentative D call TRBD2 (5 bases). This chain's CDR3 is CASSLALAITNEQFF. In DNA form, the CDR3 reads TGTGCCAGCAGTTTGGCCTTAGCGATTACCAATGAGCAGTTCTTC.